The 25 T cell receptor beta chains given below trace back to one sample, sequenced in a study of cytomegalovirus exposure and HLA in healthy donors. The PCR ran on 60 Vbeta and 13 Jbeta primers. The table came from immunoSEQ multiplex PCR; TCRdb's copy has only in-frame clones and leaves some out. The sample shows roughly 95,000 clones, roughly four fifths of them seen only once. Sequenced sample: PBMCs. These receptor sequences come from a man aged 30 to 39 in good health and CMV-seropositive.

J is TRBJ2-5 and V is TRBV7-9, with D uncertain. Matching the DNA end better, TRBJ2-7 makes the J call doubtful. This CDR3 is built from 13 residues. CDR1 and CDR2 from the germline V gene are SEHNR and FQNEAQ (reference sequence). CDR3 bases: TGTGCCAGCAGCTTAGGTATCACCTACGAGCAGTACTTC. As protein: CASSLGITYEQYF.

The V call is TRBV7-7, the J call TRBJ2-2, with D possibly TRBD1 on 5 matching bases. The ends were cut back, 4 bases at V and 3 bases at J, with 6 bases in the middle. The length of the CDR3 is 13 residues. Germline V gives CDR1 SSHAT, CDR2 FNYEAQ (reference sequence). This chain's CDR3 is CASSSGYTGELFF. The DNA for the CDR3 is TGTGCCAGCAGCTCAGGGTACACCGGGGAGCTGTTTTTT.

The chain carries TRBV27 and TRBJ2-3; D is unclear. The CDR3 extends over 14 amino acids. Trimming left V 2 bases short and J 6 bases short, with 12 bases between. The germline CDR1 and CDR2 sequences are MNHEY and SMNVEV (reference sequence). The CDR3 DNA is TGTGCCAGCAGTTTAAATCGTCCCAGGGATACGCAGTATTTT. Its translation is CASSLNRPRDTQYF.

J is TRBJ1-5 and V is TRBV5-5; 7 bases map to TRBD1. Germline CDR1 SGHKS, CDR2 YYEKEE (reference sequence). This CDR3 is 14 amino acids long. V dropped 2 bases and J dropped 3; count of bases not matched to a gene: 2. The CDR3 nucleotides read TGTGCCAGCAGCTTCGGGACAGCCAATCAGCCCCAGCATTTT. Its protein product is CASSFGTANQPQHF.

The chain recombines TRBV6-1 with TRBJ2-4; possibly TRBD1 for D (6 bases). The CDR3 spans 13 residues. The V gene's germline CDR1 is MNHNS and CDR2 SASEGT. Trimming shortened V by 5 bases and J by 8 bases, and 13 bases separated the two germline ends. In nucleotides, the CDR3 is TGTGCCAGCAGTCAGGGGACGTGGGACATTCAGTACTTC. Its protein is CASSQGTWDIQYF.

This chain connects TRBV11-2 to TRBJ1-4; no definite D call. Trimming stripped 5 bases from V and 0 bases from J, with 10 bases between. Germline lookup yields CDR1 SGHAT and CDR2 FQNNGV. The length of the CDR3 is 15 residues. The CDR3 reads CASSTRRATNEKLFF. The CDR3 region has the DNA TGTGCCAGCAGCACCCGGCGGGCAACTAATGAAAAACTGTTTTTT.

Notes on this clone: The same CDR3 can be traced to other DNA sequences in this sample. This rearrangement joins TRBV6-5 to TRBJ2-5; 9 nucleotides align to TRBD1. Per germline, CDR1 MNHEY and CDR2 SVGAGI. This CDR3 has 14 amino acids. The junction had 6 bases not matched to a gene; V was cut back by 6 bases and J by 4 bases. CDR3 sequence: CASSRDRERETQYF. The CDR3, as DNA: TGTGCCAGCAGCCGGGACAGGGAACGAGAGACCCAGTACTTC.

V is TRBV10-3 and J is TRBJ1-5; no clear D. The CDR3 has 13 amino acids. The ends were cut back, 4 bases at V and 7 bases at J, with 11 bases in the middle. The germline V gene has CDR1 ENHRY and CDR2 SYGVKD. In DNA, the CDR3 is TGTGCCATCAGTGGAACTTTCCCCCAGCCCCAGCATTTT. This codes for CAISGTFPQPQHF.

CDR3 residues: CASSGNLGQGTYEQYF. CDR3 nucleotide sequence: TGTGCCAGCAGTGGGAATCTCGGACAGGGTACCTACGAGCAGTACTTC. The J gene is TRBJ2-7, the V gene TRBV2, with 8 bases identical to TRBD1. The V and J ends lost 4 bases and 2 bases, in that order; junction bases with no gene match: 10. The CDR3 covers 16 residues. Germline V gene data show CDR1 as SNHLY and CDR2 as FYNNEI.

The CDR3 bases are TGCGCCAGCAGCGGGGCCGGGACAGGGCCCGGTAACACTGAAGCTTTCTTT. Its protein product is CASSGAGTGPGNTEAFF. The rearrangement links TRBV5-1 to TRBJ1-1, with 9 bases that match TRBD1. The V and J ends lost 4 bases and 2 bases, in that order; junction bases with no gene match: 12. This CDR3 has 17 amino acids. CDR1 is SGHRS, CDR2 YFSETQ, per germline.

The chain has TRBV15 and TRBJ1-6, with no clear D. CDR1 is LNHNV, CDR2 YYDKDF, per germline (reference sequence). The CDR3 is 14 amino acids. Trimming took off 0 bases at V and 9 bases at J, with 9 bases between the two ends. The CDR3 reads CATSRESTGSPLHF. CDR3 nucleotide sequence: TGTGCCACCAGCAGAGAAAGCACTGGTTCACCCCTCCACTTT.

The chain employs TRBV27 and TRBJ1-1; D ambiguous. Germline V CDR1 and CDR2: MNHEY, SMNVEV (reference sequence). CDR3 length equals 13 residues. Trimming cost V 2 bases and J 7 bases, with 11 bases left between them. The CDR3 loop reads CASSLEASFEAFF. The CDR3 coding sequence is TGTGCCAGCAGTTTAGAAGCGAGTTTTGAAGCTTTCTTT.

The chain recombines TRBV13 with TRBJ2-2; D might be TRBD2 (5 bases). Germline V lookup: CDR1 PRHDT, CDR2 FYEKMQ (reference sequence). The V end lost 3 bases, the J end lost 3 bases, and 11 bases lay between the germline ends. The CDR3 has 15 amino acids. The CDR3 here is CASSFGGTDTGELFF. The CDR3 DNA follows: TGTGCCAGCAGCTTCGGAGGAACTGACACCGGGGAGCTGTTTTTT.

This chain joins TRBV5-1 and TRBJ1-1, with 7 bases aligning to TRBD1. The CDR3 is 15 amino acids. V lost 0 bases, J lost 7 bases, and 9 bases stayed unmatched. Germline V gives CDR1 SGHRS, CDR2 YFSETQ. The CDR3 region is CASSLGQGDSFEAFF. The CDR3 DNA sequence: TGCGCCAGCAGCTTGGGGCAGGGGGACTCCTTTGAAGCTTTCTTT.

This chain uses TRBV18 with TRBJ2-3, with 9 nucleotides matching TRBD2. Unmatched junction bases numbered 12, after V lost 6 bases and J lost 5 bases. Germline CDR1 is KGHSH and CDR2 is LQKENI. This CDR3 region has 16 residues. The CDR3 is CASSLREAGGGDTQYF. The CDR3 region has the DNA TGTGCCAGCTCGTTGCGCGAAGCGGGAGGCGGAGATACGCAGTATTTT.

The V call is TRBV7-8, the J call TRBJ1-5; D not certain. Deletions cut 4 bases from V and 1 base from J, with 11 bases between. Germline assignment: CDR1 SGHVS and CDR2 FQNEAQ. This CDR3 has 15 residues. For the CDR3, the DNA is TGTGCCAGCAGCTACAGCGGGCTAAGCAATCAGCCCCAGCATTTT. Its translation: CASSYSGLSNQPQHF.

The chain joins TRBV5-1 to TRBJ2-1; 7 bases agree with TRBD1. V shed 1 base, J shed 4 bases, and the junction held 5 bases outside the gene matches. CDR3 length equals 15 residues. Per the germline V gene, CDR1 is SGHRS and CDR2 is YFSETQ. CDR3 in amino acids: CASSLRDSIYNEQFF. CDR3 bases: TGCGCCAGCAGCTTGAGGGACAGTATTTACAATGAGCAGTTCTTC.

V gene TRBV2 combines with J gene TRBJ1-5; TRBD1 aligns across 8 bases. V was clipped by 5 bases and J by 6 bases; unmatched bases: 6. Per the germline V gene, CDR1 is SNHLY and CDR2 is FYNNEI. The CDR3 length is 14 residues. CDR3 nucleotide sequence: TGTGCCAGCAGTCGTGACAGGGGAGGTCAGCCCCAGCATTTT. Its protein product is CASSRDRGGQPQHF.

This clone has just one count. CDR3 DNA: TGTGCCAGCAGCTCTCCCAACAGGGACGTTTCCTACGAGCAGTACTTC. Its translation: CASSSPNRDVSYEQYF. The chain has TRBV28 and TRBJ2-7; maybe TRBD1 (6 bases). This CDR3 is 16 amino acids long. V was clipped by 6 bases and J by 1 base, with 19 bases between them. CDR1 MDHEN and CDR2 SYDVKM come from the germline V gene.

V usage is TRBV30 and J usage is TRBJ2-6; D is uncertain. This CDR3 comprises 13 residues. Germline values: CDR1 GTSNPN, CDR2 SVGIG (reference sequence). Trimming shortened V by 4 bases and J by 9 bases, and 13 bases separated the two germline ends. CDR3 nucleotides: TGTGCCTGGAACCCTGAGCCTTTCAACGTCCTGACTTTC. Residues: CAWNPEPFNVLTF.

This clone was observed a single time. This chain uses TRBV7-9 with TRBJ2-7; TRBD2 might be the D (5 bases). The CDR3 loop spans 14 amino acids. The V and J ends lost 1 base and 2 bases respectively, with 9 bases between them. CDR1 SEHNR and CDR2 FQNEAQ come from the germline V gene (reference sequence). The CDR3 region is CASSLGGLPYEQYF. CDR3 nucleotide sequence: TGTGCCAGCAGCTTAGGAGGACTGCCCTACGAGCAGTACTTC.

This clone has more than one count but fewer than ten. The rearrangement joins TRBV25-1 to TRBJ1-6; D is ambiguous. The germline CDR1 and CDR2 sequences are MGHDK and SYGVNS. This CDR3 contains 13 residues. V lost 7 bases and J lost 2, with 6 bases in between. The CDR3 DNA reads as TGTGCCAGCAACGGTCCCTATAATTCACCCCTCCACTTT. Translated: CASNGPYNSPLHF.

The chain has TRBV7-2 and TRBJ1-4; no clear D. V lost 6 bases and J 3 bases, leaving 11 bases between the germline ends. Germline V gives CDR1 SGHTA, CDR2 FQGNSA. The CDR3 is 14 amino acids. The CDR3 DNA reads TGTGCCAGCAGTTCTAGTGCACCTAATGAAAAACTGTTTTTT. Protein: CASSSSAPNEKLFF. Full variable domain (rest looked up from reference TRBV7-2 and TRBJ1-4): GAGVSQSPSNKVTEKGKDVELRCDPISGHTALYWYRQSLGQGLEFLIYFQGNSAPDKSGLPSDRFSAERTGGSVSTLTIQRTQQEDSAVYLCASSSSAPNEKLFFGSGTQLSVL.

The chain uses TRBV5-1 and TRBJ2-1, with 12 nucleotides matching TRBD2. Germline assignment: CDR1 SGHRS and CDR2 YFSETQ. The CDR3 has 17 amino acids. V shed 3 bases and J 5 bases; nucleotides not matched to a gene: 9. The CDR3 protein is CASSSRLAGESHNEQFF. DNA of the CDR3: TGCGCCAGCAGCTCAAGACTAGCGGGAGAGTCCCACAATGAGCAGTTCTTC.

The CDR3 here is CSVEDPAGYLGEQYF. The CDR3 coding sequence is TGCAGCGTTGAAGATCCTGCAGGGTATTTGGGCGAGCAGTACTTC. The V gene is TRBV29-1, the J gene TRBJ2-7, with D possibly TRBD1 on 5 matching bases. The CDR3 consists of 15 residues. CDR1 is SQVTM and CDR2 is ANQGSEA in the germline V gene. V shed 0 bases and J shed 6 bases, with 18 bases lying between them.